This is a list of T cell receptor beta chains from one sample in a study of cytomegalovirus exposure and HLA in healthy donors. The table came from immunoSEQ multiplex PCR; TCRdb's copy has only in-frame clones and leaves some out. The table records about 95,000 clones, 81% of them present only once. Sequencing was carried out using PBMCs. These TCRs come from a woman between 65 and 79 years old in good health and CMV-seropositive. CDR3s include the opening cysteine and the closing phenylalanine or tryptophan. A D gene is named only where the DNA matches it firmly. For some rows the clone size is stated as once, few or many, or as a class when expanded; others skip it.

J,D,size,V,DNA,CDR3
TRBJ2-3,-,-,TRBV28,TGTGCCAGCCATACGCTTGGAGCCGGGGGAGATACGCAGTATTTT,CASHTLGAGGDTQYF
TRBJ1-4,-,-,TRBV27,TGTGCCAGCAGTTTAGGGGGGGCCGGTGAAAAACTGTTTTTT,CASSLGGAGEKLFF
TRBJ2-7,-,once,TRBV7-9,TGTTCCAGCAGCTTGAAGGGGATCGAGCAGTACTTC,CSSSLKGIEQYF
TRBJ2-1,TRBD2,-,TRBV27,TGTGCCAGCGGTTCATCAGCGGGGGGAAGAGGGGAGCAGTTCTTC,CASGSSAGGRGEQFF
TRBJ2-7,-,-,TRBV7-3,TGTGCCAGCAGCTTATCCCAGGGGTACGAGCGGTACTTC,CASSLSQGYERYF
TRBJ1-4,-,-,TRBV27,TGTGCCAGCAGTAAACGGAGGGATGAAAAACTGTTTTTT,CASSKRRDEKLFF
TRBJ2-1,-,-,TRBV6-5,TGTGCCAGCAGTTACTCGAGACTATACTACAATGAGCAGTTCTTC,CASSYSRLYYNEQFF
TRBJ2-5,TRBD2,-,TRBV4-3,TGCGCCAGCAGCCAATCCCGTGACGGGGGGAATGGAGAGACCCAGTACTTC,CASSQSRDGGNGETQYF
TRBJ2-3,TRBD1,-,TRBV5-4,TGTGCCAGCAGCTTATCGGACAGGGGAAATACGCAGTATTTT,CASSLSDRGNTQYF
TRBJ1-1,-,-,TRBV6-6,TGTGCCAGCAGTTACTCGACAGGCAACACTGAAGCTTTCTTT,CASSYSTGNTEAFF
TRBJ2-1,TRBD2,-,TRBV5-6,TGTGCCAGCAGCTCGCTAGCGGGAGGCTACAATGAGCAGTTCTTC,CASSSLAGGYNEQFF
TRBJ2-1,TRBD2,-,TRBV19,TGTGCCAGTAGTATTGGGAGCGGGGATAGATTATACAATGAGCAGTTCTTC,CASSIGSGDRLYNEQFF
TRBJ2-7,TRBD1,-,TRBV19,TGTGCCAGTAGTGCGACGACAGGGGTTTACGAGCAGTACTTC,CASSATTGVYEQYF
TRBJ2-1,TRBD2,-,TRBV7-2,TGTGCCAGCAGCTACTTAGCGGGAACCCAACAGTTCTTC,CASSYLAGTQQFF
TRBJ2-3,TRBD1,-,TRBV2,TGTGCCAGCAGGGACCAGGGGGCGATAGGAGATACGCAGTATTTT,CASRDQGAIGDTQYF
TRBJ2-7,-,-,TRBV6-1,TGCGCCAGCAGTGAATCTCTGACGGACAGCCACTACGAGCAGTACTTC,CASSESLTDSHYEQYF
TRBJ1-1,TRBD1,-,TRBV7-9,TGTGCCAGCAGCTTGGGACAGGCGAACACTGAAGCTTTCTTT,CASSLGQANTEAFF
TRBJ2-1,TRBD1,-,TRBV4-2,TGTGCCAGCAGCCAAACAGGGGGCGCGAGGAATGAGCAGTTCTTC,CASSQTGGARNEQFF
TRBJ2-5,TRBD2,-,TRBV19,TGTGCCAGTAGTAGTAGACTAGCGGGTCCGGGGGAAGAGACCCAGTACTTC,CASSSRLAGPGEETQYF
TRBJ2-1,TRBD1,-,TRBV15,TGTGCCACCAGCAGAGATATTACAGGGGAAGATGAGCAGTTCTTC,CATSRDITGEDEQFF
TRBJ2-5,TRBD1,-,TRBV19,TGTGCCAGTAGTGTCCGGGACAGAAAAGAGACCCAGTACTTC,CASSVRDRKETQYF
TRBJ2-2,TRBD2,-,TRBV18,TGTGCCAGCTCACGGACCGGACTAGCGGGAAGAAGCGGGGAGCTGTTTTTT,CASSRTGLAGRSGELFF
TRBJ1-1,TRBD1,medium-sized,TRBV10-1,TGCGCCAGCAGTGACTTAGTGGACAGGGAAGCTTTCTTT,CASSDLVDREAFF
TRBJ1-4,-,few,TRBV18,TGTGCCAGCTCATTACAGGCAACTAATGAAAAACTGTTTTTT,CASSLQATNEKLFF
TRBJ1-2,TRBD1,-,TRBV19,TGTGCCAGTAATAACTACGGGACAGGGGTTGGCTACACCTTC,CASNNYGTGVGYTF
TRBJ2-5,-,-,TRBV27,TGTGCCAGCAGTTTATCTTTGGGACACCTGGGGCAGTACTTC,CASSLSLGHLGQYF
TRBJ2-7,-,few,TRBV6-1,TGTGCCAGCAGCGAGGATGGAACCGGTCTTGGCGAGCAGTACTTC,CASSEDGTGLGEQYF
TRBJ2-2,TRBD2,-,TRBV19,TGTGCCAGTAAAGCTAGCGGGGTCACCGGGGAGCTGTTTTTT,CASKASGVTGELFF
TRBJ2-1,TRBD1,-,TRBV4-1,TGCGCCAGCAGCCACTTAAGGACAGGGGGCAATGAGCAGTTCTTC,CASSHLRTGGNEQFF
TRBJ2-7,-,-,TRBV18,TGTGCCAGCTCACCGACGACGGGGAGCTCCTACGAGCAGTACTTC,CASSPTTGSSYEQYF
TRBJ2-7,TRBD1,-,TRBV11-3,TGTGCCAGCAGCAGAACCGGGACAGGAAGCGAGCAGTACTTC,CASSRTGTGSEQYF
TRBJ2-5,TRBD2,-,TRBV4-1,TGCGCCAGCAGCCAGGGACTAGCGGGGTTTGGGACCCAGTACTTC,CASSQGLAGFGTQYF
TRBJ2-5,-,-,TRBV4-2,TGTGCCAGCAGCCAAGATAGCGGAAAAGAGACCCAGTACTTC,CASSQDSGKETQYF